The T cell receptor beta chain described here comes from a study of T cell clonality in common variable immunodeficiency. Whole-study findings and limits: Reportedly, TCR beta sequences from common variable immunodeficiency showed fewer deletions and N-nucleotide insertions. CVID subjects had higher TCRbeta clonality than healthy controls, most marked in about a third.

This clone was observed many times. Its antigen is not identified. The read falls 3 residues short of the CDR3 end, and the missing part is taken from the germline J gene. Of CVID subjects, under 16 were female and 29 male, mean age around 36. CVID subjects were neither ill nor on immunomodulatory or immunosuppressive medication at sampling. This CDR3 has 14 residues. CDR1 and CDR2 from the germline V gene are SNHLY and FYNNEI. The ends were cut back, 4 bases at V and 0 bases at J, with 8 bases in the middle. Equal genomic DNA amounts from CVID and control samples were sequenced. Generated by immunoSEQ multiplex PCR, the TCRdb table keeps only in-frame clones and is missing some. This sample comprises 15,000 to 20,000 clones, none seen once only.

The J gene is TRBJ2-3, the V gene TRBV2; D possibly corresponds to TRBD1 (6 bases). This TCR was recovered from a human donor with common variable immunodeficiency. Sequencing was done on a sample of peripheral blood mononuclear cells. The CDR3 bases that were read are TGTGCCAGCAGTGTCACAGGGAGCACAGATACG. It codes for CASSVTGSTDT. The whole CDR3 protein reads CASSVTGSTDTQYF.